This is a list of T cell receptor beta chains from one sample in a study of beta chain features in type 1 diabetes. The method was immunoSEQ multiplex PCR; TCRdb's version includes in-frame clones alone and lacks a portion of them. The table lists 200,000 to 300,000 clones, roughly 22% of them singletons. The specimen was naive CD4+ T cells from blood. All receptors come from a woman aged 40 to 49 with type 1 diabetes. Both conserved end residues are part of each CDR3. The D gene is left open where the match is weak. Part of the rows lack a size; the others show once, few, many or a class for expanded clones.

CDR3nt: TGTGCCAGCGGCCGGGACACAAACCAAGAGACCCAGTACTTC
CDR3aa: CASGRDTNQETQYF
d_gene: NA
len: 14
abundance: NA
v_gene: TRBV7-8
j_gene: TRBJ2-5

CDR3nt: TGCGCCAGCAGTCGGCGGGGGGGTCCTGATGGAAACACCATATATTTT
CDR3aa: CASSRRGGPDGNTIYF
d_gene: NA
len: 16
abundance: few
v_gene: TRBV4-1
j_gene: TRBJ1-3

CDR3nt: TGTGCCAGCAGCTTGAGAGGCGGCACTGAAGCTTTCTTT
CDR3aa: CASSLRGGTEAFF
d_gene: NA
len: 13
abundance: few
v_gene: TRBV5-4
j_gene: TRBJ1-1

CDR3nt: TGTGCCAGTGGAGACAGTGAAGCTTTCTTT
CDR3aa: CASGDSEAFF
d_gene: NA
len: 10
abundance: NA
v_gene: TRBV19
j_gene: TRBJ1-1

CDR3nt: TGCAGCGTGGACACCAGGCTCAACCAAGAGACCCAGTACTTC
CDR3aa: CSVDTRLNQETQYF
d_gene: NA
len: 14
abundance: NA
v_gene: TRBV29-1
j_gene: TRBJ2-5

CDR3nt: TGTGCCAGTCAGGGGATTAACTATGGCTACACCTTC
CDR3aa: CASQGINYGYTF
d_gene: NA
len: 12
abundance: few
v_gene: TRBV28
j_gene: TRBJ1-2

CDR3nt: TGTGCCAGCAGCCCGGGTGGCAGGAGGAATGAAAAACTGTTTTTT
CDR3aa: CASSPGGRRNEKLFF
d_gene: NA
len: 15
abundance: once
v_gene: TRBV13
j_gene: TRBJ1-4

CDR3nt: TGTGCCAGCAGTGGACAGGGGCGCGAGCAGTACTTC
CDR3aa: CASSGQGREQYF
d_gene: TRBD1
len: 12
abundance: few
v_gene: TRBV6-1
j_gene: TRBJ2-7

CDR3nt: TGTGCCAGCAGTAGAGGGGGTCTCTACAATGAGCAGTTCTTC
CDR3aa: CASSRGGLYNEQFF
d_gene: NA
len: 14
abundance: NA
v_gene: TRBV28
j_gene: TRBJ2-1

CDR3nt: TGTGCCAGCAGCCCAGGGGACAGCACCGGGGAGCTGTTTTTT
CDR3aa: CASSPGDSTGELFF
d_gene: TRBD1
len: 14
abundance: few
v_gene: TRBV7-3
j_gene: TRBJ2-2

CDR3nt: TGTGCCAGCAGCTTGTGGGGGGGGAATGAAAAACTGTTTTTT
CDR3aa: CASSLWGGNEKLFF
d_gene: NA
len: 14
abundance: few
v_gene: TRBV5-4
j_gene: TRBJ1-4

CDR3nt: TGTGCCTGGAGTGTTGGACAGGGACACGATGAGCAGTTCTTC
CDR3aa: CAWSVGQGHDEQFF
d_gene: TRBD1
len: 14
abundance: NA
v_gene: TRBV30
j_gene: TRBJ2-1

CDR3nt: TGCGCCAGCAGCTTTTCCCAGAACACTGAAGCTTTCTTT
CDR3aa: CASSFSQNTEAFF
d_gene: NA
len: 13
abundance: NA
v_gene: TRBV5-1
j_gene: TRBJ1-1

CDR3nt: TGCGCCAGCAGACCCCCCGGTCCGATGAACACTGAAGCTTTCTTT
CDR3aa: CASRPPGPMNTEAFF
d_gene: NA
len: 15
abundance: few
v_gene: TRBV23-1
j_gene: TRBJ1-1

CDR3nt: TGTGCCAGCAGCTATGGACAGGGCAATCAGCCCCAGCATTTT
CDR3aa: CASSYGQGNQPQHF
d_gene: TRBD1
len: 14
abundance: NA
v_gene: TRBV7-9
j_gene: TRBJ1-5

CDR3nt: TGTGCCAGCAATTTAAACAGTGATCCCTACGAGCAGTACTTC
CDR3aa: CASNLNSDPYEQYF
d_gene: NA
len: 14
abundance: NA
v_gene: TRBV2
j_gene: TRBJ2-7

CDR3nt: TGCAGCGTTGAACCCTCGGTGACAGATACGCAGTATTTT
CDR3aa: CSVEPSVTDTQYF
d_gene: NA
len: 13
abundance: few
v_gene: TRBV29-1
j_gene: TRBJ2-3

CDR3nt: TGTGCCAGCAGCCAATCCATTGACAGGGGGCTAGGAAACACCATATATTTT
CDR3aa: CASSQSIDRGLGNTIYF
d_gene: TRBD1
len: 17
abundance: few
v_gene: TRBV4-2
j_gene: TRBJ1-3

CDR3nt: TGCGCCAGCAGCGGGGTAGCGGGACAAGAGACCCAGTACTTC
CDR3aa: CASSGVAGQETQYF
d_gene: TRBD2
len: 14
abundance: NA
v_gene: TRBV5-1
j_gene: TRBJ2-5

CDR3nt: TGTGCCAGCAGCTTAGCGTTAGGGGACAGAGGCAATCAGCCCCAGCATTTT
CDR3aa: CASSLALGDRGNQPQHF
d_gene: TRBD1
len: 17
abundance: few
v_gene: TRBV7-9
j_gene: TRBJ1-5

CDR3nt: TGTGCCAGCAGCTTGCAGGGGGCAAGGAATGAGCAGTTCTTC
CDR3aa: CASSLQGARNEQFF
d_gene: TRBD1
len: 14
abundance: NA
v_gene: TRBV5-4
j_gene: TRBJ2-1

CDR3nt: TGCAGCGTTGAGGGACTACTCCAGCGGTATGGCTACACCTTC
CDR3aa: CSVEGLLQRYGYTF
d_gene: NA
len: 14
abundance: NA
v_gene: TRBV29-1
j_gene: TRBJ1-2

CDR3nt: TGTGCCAGCAGTCCTTGGAGTAATGAAAAACTGTTTTTT
CDR3aa: CASSPWSNEKLFF
d_gene: NA
len: 13
abundance: few
v_gene: TRBV27
j_gene: TRBJ1-4

CDR3nt: TGTGCCAGCAGCTTAACAGGGGGCTTGGAGACCCAGTACTTC
CDR3aa: CASSLTGGLETQYF
d_gene: TRBD1
len: 14
abundance: few
v_gene: TRBV7-9
j_gene: TRBJ2-5

CDR3nt: TGCGCCAGCAGCCAAGAGGACAGGGGGAAGCAGTTCTTC
CDR3aa: CASSQEDRGKQFF
d_gene: TRBD1
len: 13
abundance: few
v_gene: TRBV4-3
j_gene: TRBJ2-1

CDR3nt: TGTGCCAGCAGCTTAGAAGGGGGAATGGGGCAGACCCAGTACTTC
CDR3aa: CASSLEGGMGQTQYF
d_gene: NA
len: 15
abundance: few
v_gene: TRBV11-2
j_gene: TRBJ2-5

CDR3nt: TGTGCCAGCAGCGTAGAGGGGACTAGCTTCGGTGAGCAGTTCTTC
CDR3aa: CASSVEGTSFGEQFF
d_gene: TRBD2
len: 15
abundance: NA
v_gene: TRBV9
j_gene: TRBJ2-1

CDR3nt: TGTGCCAGCAGCCTGGACATCGCAGGTGACGAGCAGTACTTC
CDR3aa: CASSLDIAGDEQYF
d_gene: NA
len: 14
abundance: NA
v_gene: TRBV5-4
j_gene: TRBJ2-7

CDR3nt: TGTGCTAGTGGTCCAGACCCCGGACAGGGAAAGGCCCCCGAGCAGTACTTC
CDR3aa: CASGPDPGQGKAPEQYF
d_gene: TRBD1
len: 17
abundance: few
v_gene: TRBV12-5
j_gene: TRBJ2-7

CDR3nt: TGTGCCAGCAGCTTAGAGGCAGGGGATAACACTGAAGCTTTCTTT
CDR3aa: CASSLEAGDNTEAFF
d_gene: NA
len: 15
abundance: NA
v_gene: TRBV7-2
j_gene: TRBJ1-1

CDR3nt: TGTGCCAGTAGTCCCCAAAGTAGAGGTCAGGGGCGCAATCAGCCCCAGCATTTT
CDR3aa: CASSPQSRGQGRNQPQHF
d_gene: NA
len: 18
abundance: NA
v_gene: TRBV19
j_gene: TRBJ1-5

CDR3nt: TGTGCCAGCAGCCGGGGACTAGCGGGAGGGCCTAGTGACAATGAGCAGTTCTTC
CDR3aa: CASSRGLAGGPSDNEQFF
d_gene: TRBD2
len: 18
abundance: NA
v_gene: TRBV5-4
j_gene: TRBJ2-1

CDR3nt: TGCGCCAGCAGCACCTCCGACAGAACTGGAAACACCATATATTTT
CDR3aa: CASSTSDRTGNTIYF
d_gene: NA
len: 15
abundance: few
v_gene: TRBV4-1
j_gene: TRBJ1-3

CDR3nt: TGTGCCAGCAGCCAAGCACGGGAGATATACGATGGTAACTCACCCCTCCACTTT
CDR3aa: CASSQAREIYDGNSPLHF
d_gene: NA
len: 18
abundance: few
v_gene: TRBV4-2
j_gene: TRBJ1-6

CDR3nt: TGTGCCACCAGCAGAGCCTCTCTCGGGTATGGCTACACCTTC
CDR3aa: CATSRASLGYGYTF
d_gene: NA
len: 14
abundance: NA
v_gene: TRBV15
j_gene: TRBJ1-2

CDR3nt: TGCGCCAGCAGCTTGGGAGACTACGAGCAGTACTTC
CDR3aa: CASSLGDYEQYF
d_gene: NA
len: 12
abundance: NA
v_gene: TRBV5-1
j_gene: TRBJ2-7

CDR3nt: TGTGCCAGCAGCAAGGGACAGTCTTATGGCTACACCTTC
CDR3aa: CASSKGQSYGYTF
d_gene: TRBD1
len: 13
abundance: NA
v_gene: TRBV6-5
j_gene: TRBJ1-2